The next 21 T cell receptor beta chains were all read from a single sample in a study of prognosis after radiotherapy for stage I lung cancer. Two rounds of multiplex PCR amplified TCR beta CDR3 from genomic DNA. The authors ran first-round PCR with primers specific to each TRBV and TRBJ gene. A single record per CDR3 protein comes from TCRdb applying MiXCR to the multiplex PCR reads. This sample has about 14,000 distinct CDR3 sequences; 28% occur once, and the top ten carry more than 10%. The sample here was PBMCs, taken before or after stereotactic body radiation therapy (not recorded which). These receptors came from a donor aged 50 or older with non-small cell lung cancer.

For this clonotype: At one of its ends the junction is not consistent with the germline gene, which may arise from a read error. The gene calls are TRBV6-2 or TRBV6-3 and TRBJ2-7; possible D gene TRBD1, 5 bases. The CDR3 length is 15 residues. Germline CDR1 and CDR2: MNHEY and SVGEGT. CDR3 in amino acids: CSSSERLIQGHEQYF. Written as DNA, the CDR3 is TGTTCCAGCAGTGAGAGGTTAATCCAGGGCCACGAGCAGTACTTC.

Judged by abundance, this clonotype is medium-sized. V usage is TRBV5-1 and J usage is TRBJ2-7, with 8 bases that match TRBD2. V was pared by 0 bases and J by 3 bases, with 5 bases of the junction left unmatched. The CDR3 runs 15 residues. In germline, CDR1 is SGHRS, CDR2 YFSETQ. The CDR3 protein is CASSLVAGGLYEQYF. CDR3 in DNA: TGCGCCAGCAGCTTGGTGGCGGGAGGTCTCTACGAGCAGTACTTC.

This clonotype is labeled medium-sized (0.01 to 0.1%). The chain joins TRBV28 to TRBJ1-1; 11 bases agree with TRBD1. From germline, CDR1 is MDHEN and CDR2 SYDVKM. The CDR3 spans 18 residues. Trimming took 2 bases from V and 3 from J; bases not matched to a gene: 11. As DNA, the CDR3 is TGTGCCAGCAGTTTACTCACGGGACAGGGGGACTCGGACACTGAAGCTTTCTTT. It yields the protein CASSLLTGQGDSDTEAFF.

This clonotype was counted ten times or more. V usage is TRBV7-6 and J usage is TRBJ1-3; D ambiguous. CDR1 and CDR2 from the germline V gene are SGHVS and FNYEAQ. This CDR3 has 14 residues. The germline V and J ends were trimmed by 5 bases and 1 base, with 9 bases remaining between them. Here the CDR3 reads CASSSRASGNTIYF. The CDR3 region has the DNA TGTGCCAGCAGCAGCCGGGCTTCTGGAAACACCATATATTTT.

Comments on this clonotype: A far more abundant clone sits one base away, making this likely a read error. The rearrangement joins TRBV7-9 to TRBJ2-3; a weak D match, TRBD2 (5 bases). The DNA end is more similar to TRBJ2-1, so the J call may be wrong. This CDR3 region has 12 residues. CDR1 and CDR2 (germline): SEHNR, FQNEAQ (reference sequence). CDR3 DNA: TGTGCCAGCGGCTATTTGACGGGGGAGCAGTTCTTC. Protein: CASGYLTGEQFF.

This clonotype has at least ten counts. V is TRBV11-2 and J is TRBJ2-5; 14 positions match TRBD2. CDR1 and CDR2 from the germline V gene are SGHAT and FQNNGV. The J segment lost 4 bases and the V segment lost 3 bases, leaving 7 bases of the junction unmatched. CDR3 size: 17 residues. For the CDR3, the DNA is TGTGCCAGCAGCTTCCAGACCGGACTAGCGGGAGGAGAGACCCAGTACTTC. Amino acids: CASSFQTGLAGGETQYF.

Points on this clonotype: As the CDR3 is not closed by the conserved phenylalanine or tryptophan, this likely results from a read error. Because the CDR3's place on the DNA is in doubt, the DNA is left out and the CDR3 is given as listed by TCRdb. The rearrangement joins TRBV6-2 or TRBV6-3 to TRBJ1-6; the D call TRBD1 from the table was never checked on the DNA. The CDR3 length is 16 residues, termini included. The germline CDR1 and CDR2 sequences are MNHEY and SVGEGT. The CDR3 is CASSAGVSSYNSPHHS.

This chain connects TRBV28 to TRBJ2-3, with TRBD2 identical over 7 bases. Germline V gene data show CDR1 as MDHEN and CDR2 as SYDVKM. This CDR3 spans 15 amino acids. V was pared by 6 bases and J by 4 bases, with 10 bases of the junction left unmatched. CDR3 bases: TGTGCCAGCAGCAACGCAGCGGGGTCGGCAGATACGCAGTATTTT. This sequence encodes CASSNAAGSADTQYF. Looking up the rest from reference TRBV28 and TRBJ2-3 gives the full variable domain: DVKVTQSSRYLVKRTGEKVFLECVQDMDHENMFWYRQDPGLGLRLIYFSYDVKMKEKGDIPEGYSVSREKKERFSLILESASTNQTSMYLCASSNAAGSADTQYFGPGTRLTVL.

This clonotype was seen at least ten times. This chain links TRBV24-1 with TRBJ2-2; a weak D match, TRBD1 (7 bases). The CDR3 is 17 residues long. Germline V lookup: CDR1 KGHDR, CDR2 SFDVKD. Trimming shortened V by 0 bases and J by 4 bases, and 14 bases separated the two germline ends. DNA for the CDR3: TGTGCCACCAGTGATTTGGGCAGGGGGGCTATCACCGGGGAGCTGTTTTTT. Its protein product is CATSDLGRGAITGELFF.

Sample share makes this clonotype medium-sized. The chain joins TRBV9 to TRBJ2-7, with D unresolved. Trimming took off 0 bases at V and 3 bases at J, with 13 bases between the two ends. The CDR3 contains 15 residues. Germline-derived CDR1 and CDR2 are SGDLS and YYNGEE. This chain's CDR3 is CASSVGEGLGYEQYF. The CDR3 bases are TGTGCCAGCAGCGTAGGTGAAGGGTTAGGCTACGAGCAGTACTTC.

This clonotype was seen ten or more times. The chain combines TRBV10-3 with TRBJ2-1; the match to TRBD2 covers 8 bases. J was trimmed by 0 bases and V by 5 bases; bases with no gene match: 3. This CDR3 spans 15 amino acids. CDR1 ENHRY and CDR2 SYGVKD come from the germline V gene. Here the CDR3 DNA reads TGTGCCATCAGTCAACTAGCGGACTCCTACAATGAGCAGTTCTTC. Its translation is CAISQLADSYNEQFF.

Details on this clonotype: A far larger clone is off by one base, so a read error is likely. The V and J genes are TRBV6-5 and TRBJ1-6, with D hard to call. V was cut by 7 bases and J by 0 bases, with 10 bases left in between. CDR1 is MNHEY and CDR2 is SVGAGI in the germline V gene. The CDR3 runs to 15 residues. As DNA, the CDR3 is TGTGCCAGCACCGTACATGGCTCCTATAATTCACCCCTCCACTTT. It encodes CASTVHGSYNSPLHF.

Comments on this clonotype: At one end the junction does not follow the germline gene, possibly because of a read error. The chain carries TRBV28 and TRBJ2-7; D gene unclear. Germline assignment: CDR1 MDHEN and CDR2 SYDVKM. The CDR3 totals 14 residues. The CDR3 bases are TGTTCCAGCAGTTTAATAGGTGGTGTCTCCGAGCAGTACTTC. Its translation is CSSSLIGGVSEQYF.

To note about this clonotype: A far larger clone is one nucleotide away, so this likely arose from a read error. The chain links TRBV7-9 to TRBJ2-7, with 8 bases identical to TRBD2. CDR3 length: 17 amino acids. CDR1 is SEHNR, CDR2 FQNEAQ, per germline (reference sequence). The CDR3 sequence: CASSPRVGGLAAYEHYF. CDR3 in DNA: TGTGCCAGCAGCCCCCGCGTCGGTGGACTAGCCGCCTACGAGCATTACTTC. Based on the CDR3 plus reference TRBV7-9 and TRBJ2-7, the full variable domain is DTGVSQNPRHKITKRGQNVTFRCDPISEHNRLYWYRQTLGQGPEFLTYFQNEAQLEKSRLLSDRFSAERPKGSFSTLEIQRTEQGDSAMYLCASSPRVGGLAAYEHYFGPGTRLTVT.

This clonotype was seen many times. This chain uses TRBV2 with TRBJ2-2, with D perhaps matching TRBD1 or TRBD2 (6 bases each). There are 16 residues in the CDR3. Trimming pared 4 bases from V and 1 base from J, leaving 13 bases between. Per the germline V gene, CDR1 is SNHLY and CDR2 is FYNNEI. The CDR3 loop reads CASSVYGGGNTGELFF. As DNA, the CDR3 is TGTGCCAGCAGTGTTTACGGGGGCGGGAACACCGGGGAGCTGTTTTTT.

Judged by abundance, this clonotype is medium-sized (0.01 to 0.1%). This rearrangement joins TRBV28 to TRBJ2-7; D might be TRBD2 (5 bases). Germline assignment: CDR1 MDHEN and CDR2 SYDVKM. The V end was cut by 6 bases, the J end by 3 bases, with 9 bases between. This CDR3 comprises 12 residues. The CDR3 is CASSPSGYEQYF. The CDR3, as DNA: TGTGCCAGCAGCCCAAGCGGCTACGAGCAGTACTTC.

Of note for this clonotype: At one of its ends the junction is not consistent with the germline gene, which may arise from a read error. The genes are TRBV28 and TRBJ2-1; 8 bases map to TRBD2. The CDR3 is made up of 16 amino acids. Germline CDR1 reads MDHEN; CDR2 reads SYDVKM. The CDR3 DNA reads TGTGCCAGCAAAAAGCCGGGACTAGAGGCCTACAATGATCAGTTCTTC. It is translated as CASKKPGLEAYNDQFF.

As regards this clonotype: The junction does not match germline at one end; this may be a read error. The chain carries TRBV20-1 and TRBJ2-5, with D possibly matching TRBD1 (5 bases). This CDR3 spans 14 amino acids. The germline V gene has CDR1 DFQATT and CDR2 SNEGSKA (reference sequence). CDR3 region: CSARNLGAQKTQYF. CDR3 coding DNA: TGCAGTGCTAGAAATCTAGGGGCCCAAAAGACCCAGTACTTC.

As concerns this clonotype: With a much larger clone just one base away, this may be a read error. The chain employs TRBV6-2 or TRBV6-3 and TRBJ1-1, with a tentative D call TRBD1 (6 bases). The CDR3 sequence is 14 residues long. Germline V gene sequence: CDR1 MNHEY, CDR2 SVGEGT. CDR3 nucleotide sequence: TGCCCCCATGCCCGGACAGCTCCGGACACTGAATCTTTCTTT. It encodes CPHARTAPDTESFF.

Ten or more counts support this clonotype. Sequence at one end of the junction differs from germline and may be a read error. The chain combines TRBV20-1 with TRBJ2-1; no definite D call. Germline CDR1 reads DFQATT; CDR2 reads SNEGSKA (reference sequence). This CDR3 spans 14 amino acids. The DNA for the CDR3 is TGCAGTGCTGGAGAAACACGGTCCGAAGATGAGCAGTTCTTC. Translating it yields CSAGETRSEDEQFF.

This chain links TRBV28 with TRBJ2-7, with TRBD2 as a possible D gene (6 bases). Trimming took 11 bases from V and 1 from J, leaving 21 bases between them. This CDR3 contains 15 residues. In germline, CDR1 is MDHEN, CDR2 SYDVKM. This chain's CDR3 is CAVSEPGLRSYEQYF. The CDR3 DNA follows: TGTGCCGTCAGTGAACCGGGACTCAGATCCTACGAGCAGTACTTC. The variable domain in full, with the rest retrieved from reference TRBV28 and TRBJ2-7, is DVKVTQSSRYLVKRTGEKVFLECVQDMDHENMFWYRQDPGLGLRLIYFSYDVKMKEKGDIPEGYSVSREKKERFSLILESASTNQTSMYLCAVSEPGLRSYEQYFGPGTRLTVT.